The 20 T cell receptor beta chains below all came from one sample that was sequenced in a study of blood T cell repertoires in COVID-19. TCRdb's table, derived via immunoSEQ multiplex PCR, lists solely in-frame clones and lacks some. The sample gives approximately 190,000 clones, approximately 91% of which show up once; about 2% is in the top ten. Sequencing was carried out using peripheral blood. The receptors were sampled from an older man with active or convalescent COVID-19.

This sequence joins TRBV7-2 and TRBJ2-2; 7 nucleotides agree with TRBD1. This CDR3 has 16 residues. The V and J ends lost 6 bases and 3 bases, in that order; junction bases with no gene match: 10. Germline lookup yields CDR1 SGHTA and CDR2 FQGNSA. CDR3 nucleotides: TGTGCCAGCAGACAAGACAGGGTCCCGCACACCGGGGAGCTGTTTTTT. It translates to CASRQDRVPHTGELFF.

The rearrangement links TRBV4-1 to TRBJ2-1, with TRBD2 identical over 9 bases. Germline CDR1 MGHRA, CDR2 YSYEKL. V lost 1 base to trimming and J lost 10 bases; unmatched junction nucleotides: 11. The length of the CDR3 is 16 residues. In nucleotides, the CDR3 is TGCGCCAGCAGCCAAGGGCTGGGCGGGAGGGCCGGGGAGCAGTTCTTC. This gives the protein CASSQGLGGRAGEQFF.

The chain uses TRBV28 and TRBJ2-5; D may be TRBD1 (6 bases). From germline, CDR1 is MDHEN and CDR2 SYDVKM. This CDR3 contains 13 residues. The V end lost 6 bases, the J end lost 7 bases, and 15 bases lay between the germline ends. The CDR3 loop is CASRWTATGTQYF. The CDR3 DNA reads TGTGCCAGCAGGTGGACAGCGACGGGGACCCAGTACTTC.

V usage is TRBV9 and J usage is TRBJ2-3, with 8 bases fitting TRBD1. The V and J ends lost 2 bases and 3 bases, in that order; junction bases with no gene match: 5. Germline V CDR1 and CDR2: SGDLS, YYNGEE. CDR3 length: 15 amino acids. The CDR3 DNA sequence: TGTGCCAGCAGCGTCAGGGGACAGGCTACAGATACGCAGTATTTT. Translated: CASSVRGQATDTQYF.

V usage is TRBV25-1 and J usage is TRBJ2-3, with 9 nucleotides matching TRBD2. Unmatched junction bases numbered 11, after V lost 3 bases and J lost 4 bases. Germline V gives CDR1 MGHDK, CDR2 SYGVNS. CDR3 length equals 17 residues. The CDR3: CASSDQSAGGPPDTQYF. In DNA form, the CDR3 reads TGTGCCAGCAGTGATCAGTCGGCGGGAGGGCCCCCAGATACGCAGTATTTT.

The chain employs TRBV5-1 and TRBJ2-3; possible D gene TRBD1, 6 bases. The CDR3 has 13 amino acids. Germline assignment: CDR1 SGHRS and CDR2 YFSETQ. V lost 5 bases and J 3 bases, leaving 10 bases between the germline ends. CDR3 nucleotides: TGCGCCAGCAGGGACGGACAGACAGATACGCAGTATTTT. Translated, it gives CASRDGQTDTQYF.

The rearrangement uses TRBV5-4 and TRBJ2-2; 8 nucleotides line up with TRBD1. Germline-derived CDR1 and CDR2 are SGHNT and YYREEE (reference sequence). V gave up 3 bases and J gave up 4 bases; unmatched junction bases: 2. The CDR3 is made up of 14 amino acids. The CDR3 DNA is TGTGCCAGCAGCTGGGGACAGGTCACCGGGGAGCTGTTTTTT. The encoded protein is CASSWGQVTGELFF.

This chain connects TRBV28 to TRBJ2-5; the match to TRBD2 covers 9 bases. Losses at the gene ends were 5 bases for V and 2 bases for J; bases not matched to a gene: 9. This CDR3 is 16 amino acids long. CDR1 is MDHEN and CDR2 is SYDVKM in the germline V gene. The CDR3 reads CASSLAGGRLQETQYF. The CDR3 DNA reads TGTGCCAGCAGTCTGGCGGGGGGGAGATTGCAAGAGACCCAGTACTTC.

This clone is a singleton in its sample. The DNA of the CDR3 is TGTGCCAGCAGCAGAACAGGGGTGGCTAATGAAAAACTGTTTTTT. Protein sequence: CASSRTGVANEKLFF. The chain carries TRBV6-2 or TRBV6-3 and TRBJ1-4, with 7 positions matching TRBD1. CDR1 and CDR2 from the germline V gene are MNHEY and SVGEGT. The CDR3 sequence is 15 residues long. V shed 6 bases, J shed 3 bases, and the junction held 7 bases outside the gene matches.

The chain joins TRBV24-1 to TRBJ1-2, with D unresolved. Trimming shortened V by 9 bases and J by 1 base, and 5 bases separated the two germline ends. In germline, CDR1 is KGHDR, CDR2 SFDVKD. The CDR3 sequence is 11 residues long. CDR3 in DNA: TGTGCCACCTCCAGTAACTATGGCTACACCTTC. Its translation: CATSSNYGYTF.

The chain carries TRBV3-1 (or the pseudogene TRBV3-2) and TRBJ1-1, with TRBD1 as a possible D gene (5 bases). V was clipped by 4 bases and J by 1 base, with 10 bases between them. The CDR3 extends over 14 amino acids. The germline gives CDR1 LGHDT, CDR2 YNNKEL (reference sequence). CDR3: CASSLVGQNTEAFF. CDR3 nucleotide sequence: TGTGCCAGCAGCCTGGTGGGGCAGAACACTGAAGCTTTCTTT.

CDR3 protein: CASSPTLRADTQYF. DNA of the CDR3: TGTGCCAGCAGCCCCACACTGCGGGCGGATACGCAGTATTTT. V and J are TRBV7-2 and TRBJ2-3; a weak D match, TRBD2 (5 bases). V gave up 5 bases and J gave up 6 bases, with 15 bases separating them. This CDR3 has 14 amino acids. Germline lookup yields CDR1 SGHTA and CDR2 FQGNSA.

J is TRBJ2-1 and V is TRBV5-1; 8 positions agree with TRBD1. The CDR3 has 14 residues. J was trimmed by 7 bases and V by 3 bases; bases with no gene match: 6. Germline-derived CDR1 and CDR2 are SGHRS and YFSETQ. CDR3 sequence: CASSSGQAMNEQFF. The CDR3 bases are TGCGCCAGCAGCTCGGGACAGGCTATGAATGAGCAGTTCTTC.

The J gene is TRBJ2-5, the V gene TRBV25-1, with a tentative D call TRBD2 (5 bases). Trimming shortened V by 3 bases and J by 3 bases, and 8 bases separated the two germline ends. Germline V gene data show CDR1 as MGHDK and CDR2 as SYGVNS. CDR3 length: 13 residues. For the CDR3, the DNA is TGTGCCAGCAGTGATCTCGGGGAAGAGACCCAGTACTTC. Protein sequence: CASSDLGEETQYF.

V is TRBV29-1 and J is TRBJ1-2; D unresolved. With 0 bases removed from V and 7 bases from J, the gap between germline ends came to 6 bases. This CDR3 contains 11 residues. Germline loops: CDR1 SQVTM, CDR2 ANQGSEA. CDR3 sequence: CSVEDRGGYTF. In DNA, the CDR3 is TGCAGCGTTGAAGATCGGGGTGGCTACACCTTC.

The chain couples TRBV9 to TRBJ2-2, with a tentative D call TRBD1 (6 bases). This CDR3 has 16 amino acids. Germline CDR1 reads SGDLS; CDR2 reads YYNGEE. V lost 2 bases and J 7 bases, leaving 18 bases between the germline ends. CDR3: CASSVYGNRAGGELFF. As DNA, the CDR3 is TGTGCCAGCAGCGTCTACGGGAACAGGGCTGGCGGGGAGCTGTTTTTT.

The chain has TRBV10-1 and TRBJ2-7; 10 bases align to TRBD1. CDR1 is WNHNN and CDR2 is SYGVQD in the germline V gene (reference sequence). Trimming cost V 9 bases and J 5 bases; bases outside gene matches: 1. The CDR3 has 11 residues. The CDR3, as DNA: TGCGCCAGGGGGACAGGGGACGAGCAGTACTTC. Its protein product is CARGTGDEQYF.

CDR3 nucleotide sequence: TGCGCCAGCAGCTTGGTTCAGGGGGCTAATGAGCAGTTCTTC. Residues: CASSLVQGANEQFF. V and J are TRBV5-1 and TRBJ2-1, with 8 bases fitting TRBD1. The CDR3 totals 14 residues. Germline V CDR1 and CDR2: SGHRS, YFSETQ. V trimming: 0 bases; J trimming: 7 bases; junction bases outside the gene matches: 3.

V is TRBV10-1 and J is TRBJ2-7, with D possibly TRBD1 on 7 matching bases. Trimming shortened V by 10 bases and J by 3 bases, and 22 bases separated the two germline ends. Germline V gene sequence: CDR1 WNHNN, CDR2 SYGVQD (reference sequence). The CDR3 covers 15 residues. CDR3 coding DNA: TGCGCCAACCGGGACAGCGGGTATAGATACTACGAGCAGTACTTC. It translates to CANRDSGYRYYEQYF.

This clone occurred once. The V call is TRBV7-9, the J call TRBJ2-1; TRBD2 is a possible D gene (5 bases). The CDR3 covers 16 residues. Germline V CDR1 and CDR2: SEHNR, FQNEAQ (reference sequence). The V end was cut by 1 base, the J end by 12 bases, with 22 bases between. CDR3 amino acids: CASSLEDFLFSGWQFF. In DNA form, the CDR3 reads TGTGCCAGCAGCTTAGAGGACTTCTTATTTAGTGGTTGGCAGTTCTTC.